Sequencing of this T cell receptor (beta chain) was carried out in a study of T cells in Graves' hyperthyroidism and ophthalmopathy. J gave up 6 bases and V 3 bases, and 6 bases lay outside the gene matches. The CDR3 has 16 amino acids. The germline V gene encodes CDR1 KGHDR and CDR2 SFDVKD. This clonotype came up many times. Using RNA transcripts as the source, TCR beta CDR3 regions were amplified. The study used the HTBI primer set for a first-round RT-PCR of the TCR CDR3. TCRdb itself ran the multiplex PCR reads through MiXCR, one entry per CDR3 protein. The sample records hundreds of thousands of distinct CDR3 sequences, about 16% being singletons.

V usage is TRBV24-1 and J usage is TRBJ2-3, with 12 bases identical to TRBD2. The clonotype was recovered from a woman aged 30 to 39 with Graves' hyperthyroidism. The sequenced sample consisted of blood. CDR3 sequence reads: CATSDRLAGVGDTQYF. The CDR3, as DNA: TGTGCCACCAGTGATCGACTAGCGGGAGTCGGCGATACGCAGTATTTT.